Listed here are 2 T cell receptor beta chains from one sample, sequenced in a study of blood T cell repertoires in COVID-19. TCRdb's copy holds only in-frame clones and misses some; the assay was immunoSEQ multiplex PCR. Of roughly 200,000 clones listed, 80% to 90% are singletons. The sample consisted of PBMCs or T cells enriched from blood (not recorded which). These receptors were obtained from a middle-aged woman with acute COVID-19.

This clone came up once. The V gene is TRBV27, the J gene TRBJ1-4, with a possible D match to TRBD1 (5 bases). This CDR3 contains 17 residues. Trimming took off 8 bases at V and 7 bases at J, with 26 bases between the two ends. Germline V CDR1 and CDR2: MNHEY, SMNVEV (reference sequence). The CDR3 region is CASRSGGFRAVGEKLFF. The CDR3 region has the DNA TGTGCCAGCCGAAGTGGGGGGTTTCGGGCCGTGGGTGAAAAACTGTTTTTT.

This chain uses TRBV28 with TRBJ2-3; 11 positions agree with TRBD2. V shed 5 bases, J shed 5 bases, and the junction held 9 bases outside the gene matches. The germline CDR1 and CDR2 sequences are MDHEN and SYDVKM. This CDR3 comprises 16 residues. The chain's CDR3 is CASSVIAGGPVDTQYF. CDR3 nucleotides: TGTGCCAGCAGTGTCATAGCGGGGGGGCCAGTAGATACGCAGTATTTT.